This entry is about one T cell receptor (beta chain). Its target is not known. The sample is drawn from a study of cytomegalovirus exposure and HLA in healthy donors. Study-wide results and caveats: TCR beta V- and J-gene trimming, according to a later analysis, was linked to a missense DCLRE1C variant. Most TCR beta V segments were productive about 90% or about 30% of the time in an earlier analysis.

The germline V gene has CDR1 MDHEN and CDR2 SYDVKM. The germline V and J ends were trimmed by 4 bases and 4 bases, with 13 bases remaining between them. The CDR3 extends over 15 amino acids. Vbeta (60) and Jbeta (13) primers were used in the PCR. The protocol was immunoSEQ multiplex PCR, while the TCRdb copy is restricted to in-frame clones and leaves out a portion. The table includes approximately 120,000 clones, less than 80% detected once. The V gene is TRBV28, the J gene TRBJ2-2; D might be TRBD1 (6 bases). Source material: PBMCs. The source is a woman in her 50s in good health and CMV-seronegative. This chain's CDR3 is CASSSGTYSTGELFF. The CDR3 DNA is TGTGCCAGCAGTTCCGGGACATATAGCACCGGGGAGCTGTTTTTT.